This T cell receptor beta chain was captured in a study of chemoradiotherapy in HPV16-positive cancers. This CDR3 has 14 residues. The germline V and J ends were trimmed by 6 bases and 0 bases, with 11 bases remaining between them. Germline assignment: CDR1 MDHEN and CDR2 SYDVKM. Sequencing was performed with immunoSEQ multiplex PCR; in TCRdb, only in-frame clones are kept and a portion is missing. Here the sample spans some 5,000 clones, roughly 88% being singletons. Concerning this clone itself: Antigen: not known.

Study-wide results and caveats: Candidate HPV-specific clones and E7-related TCR motifs grew in tumor during treatment.

The receptor was isolated from a human donor with HPV-associated anogenital cancer. The sample here was tumor tissue, taken from a patient who underwent chemoradiotherapy. The rearrangement uses TRBV28 and TRBJ1-1, with D possibly matching TRBD1 (5 bases). The CDR3 reads CASSTGAMNTEAFF. The CDR3 nucleotides are TGTGCCAGCAGCACCGGGGCGATGAACACTGAAGCTTTCTTT.